This T cell receptor beta chain was recovered during a study of regulatory T cells in long-lasting Graves disease. General study results and limits: Patients with persistent disease shared around 2,700 public clonotypes, outpacing the 966 shared by new patients. It was possible that the small sample size reduced accuracy.

Time point of the sample: newly diagnosed GD, antithyroid drugs for less than 3 months. RNA from PBMCs was the source of the TCR library. The patients were drawn from one endocrinology department in Xi'an, China. This clonotype was recorded many times. Antigen: not known. Arm-PCR of CDR3 regions and iRepertoire HTBI primers were used to build TCR beta libraries. Original handling: Samples jointly harbored 62 TRBV and more than eleven TRBJ segments. TCRdb reprocessed the multiplex PCR reads with MiXCR, giving one entry per CDR3 protein. TCRdb, not the authors, supplied the V and J calls. The table has around 250,000 distinct CDR3 sequences, roughly 18% seen once. The CDR3 covers 14 residues. V lost 7 bases, J lost 1 base, and 6 bases stayed unmatched. Germline assignment: CDR1 SGDLS and CDR2 YYNGEE.

This receptor was taken from a female donor with Graves disease. This sample comprised peripheral blood mononuclear cells (PBMCs), obtained at new diagnosis, from a patient treated with antithyroid drugs. This chain links TRBV9 with TRBJ2-3; 7 bases are a match to TRBD2. The CDR3 loop is CASERDPGTDTQYF. In DNA, the CDR3 is TGTGCCAGCGAGCGGGACCCTGGCACAGATACGCAGTATTTT. Complete variable domain (other parts from reference TRBV9 and TRBJ2-3): DSGVTQTPKHLITATGQRVTLRCSPRSGDLSVYWYQQSLDQGLQFLIQYYNGEERAKGNILERFSAQQFPDLHSELNLSSLELGDSALYFCASERDPGTDTQYFGPGTRLTVL.